The following is a T cell receptor (beta chain) sequence with its context. These data are taken from a study of OX40 agonist ivuxolimab in advanced cancers. At the level of the study: In this cohort, patients received ivuxolimab, an agonistic anti-OX40 (CD134) antibody.

Repertoires were generated with immunoSEQ multiplex PCR, while TCRdb's copy carries only in-frame clones and drops some. The repertoire holds under 140,000 clones, with roughly nine tenths as singletons. The CDR3 is 17 residues long. Losses at the gene ends were 6 bases for V and 6 bases for J; bases not matched to a gene: 17. The germline V gene encodes CDR1 SGHRS and CDR2 YFSETQ. The sample here was CD4+ or CD8+ T cells sorted from blood, taken in a trial of the OX40 agonist ivuxolimab. V usage is TRBV5-1 and J usage is TRBJ2-3, with 9 bases identical to TRBD1. This sequence was found in an adult with an advanced solid tumor such as melanoma, head and neck, liver or kidney cancer. The CDR3 bases are TGCGCCAGCACCACCGAGGGAGGACAGGGGTATGCGGATACGCAGTATTTT. Translation: CASTTEGGQGYADTQYF.